This TCR beta chain was retrieved from a study of T cells expressing NK-cell markers. A remark on this clonotype: Its antigen is as yet unknown.

Study-level results: The leading position in the CD3+CD56-NKG2C+ fraction of several donors also went to these clonotypes. Dominant NKG2C+ clonotypes accounted for roughly 1.0-8% of CD8+ T cells in six donors.

This CDR3 contains 13 residues. CDR1 is LGHNA and CDR2 is YNFKEQ in the germline V gene. TCRdb re-called the 5' RACE reads; every CDR3 protein appears as one record, without DNA. The ten top clones account for around 37%, within a sample of 150,000 to 180,000 distinct CDR3 sequences. The sequenced sample consisted of blood T cells: a sorted CD56 or NKG2C T cell subset, CD4+ or CD8+ T cells, or bulk PBMC T cells (not recorded which). V and J are TRBV4-2 and TRBJ1-6; the D call of TRBD1 rests on TCRdb alone, since no DNA is present to check it. The clonotype comes from a woman aged 50 to 60 in good health. CDR3: CASRLLGGSPLHF.